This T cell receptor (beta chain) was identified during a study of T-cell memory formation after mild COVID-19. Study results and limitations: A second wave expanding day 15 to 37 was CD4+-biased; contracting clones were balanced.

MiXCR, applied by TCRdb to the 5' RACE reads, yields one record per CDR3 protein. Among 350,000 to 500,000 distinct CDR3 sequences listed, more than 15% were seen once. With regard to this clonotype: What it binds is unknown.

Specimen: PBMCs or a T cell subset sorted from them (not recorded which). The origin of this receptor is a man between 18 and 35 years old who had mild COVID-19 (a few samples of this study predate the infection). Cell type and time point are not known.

CDR3 DNA sequence: TGTGCCAGTAGTATCGGGTTGACATGGACAGCTGAAGCTTTCTTT. It translates to CASSIGLTWTAEAFF. The J gene is TRBJ1-1, the V gene TRBV19; TRBD1 might be the D (6 bases). Germline V gene sequence: CDR1 LNHDA, CDR2 SQIVND (reference sequence). Trimming removed 3 bases from V and 6 bases from J, with 17 bases in between. The CDR3 covers 15 residues.